This T cell receptor (beta chain) was recovered during a study of T cell responses to AZD1222 COVID-19 vaccine. Sequenced by immunoSEQ multiplex PCR; TCRdb stores in-frame clones only, minus some. This sample has roughly 120,000 clones, with around 87% found just once. A note on this clone: Its specificity is unknown.

From germline, CDR1 is SGHTA and CDR2 FQGNSA. This CDR3 is 17 amino acids long. J was trimmed by 0 bases and V by 5 bases; bases with no gene match: 10. Study findings and constraints: The study reported that nearly half of spike-specific TCRs target unmutated variant regions. At 160-218 and 743-854, vaccine-associated CD4 TCRs were dominant, and they spanned spike.

The receptor's source is an adult who received the AZD1222 COVID-19 vaccine. V usage is TRBV7-2 and J usage is TRBJ1-3; 7 bases agree with TRBD1. The sample in question was peripheral blood, obtained 28 days after the second AZD1222 dose. This chain's CDR3 is CASSPPTGIPSGNTIYF. The DNA for the CDR3 is TGTGCCAGCAGCCCCCCGACAGGGATCCCCTCTGGAAACACCATATATTTT. Full variable domain (outside the CDR3, taken from reference TRBV7-2 and TRBJ1-3): GAGVSQSPSNKVTEKGKDVELRCDPISGHTALYWYRQSLGQGLEFLIYFQGNSAPDKSGLPSDRFSAERTGGSVSTLTIQRTQQEDSAVYLCASSPPTGIPSGNTIYFGEGSWLTVV.